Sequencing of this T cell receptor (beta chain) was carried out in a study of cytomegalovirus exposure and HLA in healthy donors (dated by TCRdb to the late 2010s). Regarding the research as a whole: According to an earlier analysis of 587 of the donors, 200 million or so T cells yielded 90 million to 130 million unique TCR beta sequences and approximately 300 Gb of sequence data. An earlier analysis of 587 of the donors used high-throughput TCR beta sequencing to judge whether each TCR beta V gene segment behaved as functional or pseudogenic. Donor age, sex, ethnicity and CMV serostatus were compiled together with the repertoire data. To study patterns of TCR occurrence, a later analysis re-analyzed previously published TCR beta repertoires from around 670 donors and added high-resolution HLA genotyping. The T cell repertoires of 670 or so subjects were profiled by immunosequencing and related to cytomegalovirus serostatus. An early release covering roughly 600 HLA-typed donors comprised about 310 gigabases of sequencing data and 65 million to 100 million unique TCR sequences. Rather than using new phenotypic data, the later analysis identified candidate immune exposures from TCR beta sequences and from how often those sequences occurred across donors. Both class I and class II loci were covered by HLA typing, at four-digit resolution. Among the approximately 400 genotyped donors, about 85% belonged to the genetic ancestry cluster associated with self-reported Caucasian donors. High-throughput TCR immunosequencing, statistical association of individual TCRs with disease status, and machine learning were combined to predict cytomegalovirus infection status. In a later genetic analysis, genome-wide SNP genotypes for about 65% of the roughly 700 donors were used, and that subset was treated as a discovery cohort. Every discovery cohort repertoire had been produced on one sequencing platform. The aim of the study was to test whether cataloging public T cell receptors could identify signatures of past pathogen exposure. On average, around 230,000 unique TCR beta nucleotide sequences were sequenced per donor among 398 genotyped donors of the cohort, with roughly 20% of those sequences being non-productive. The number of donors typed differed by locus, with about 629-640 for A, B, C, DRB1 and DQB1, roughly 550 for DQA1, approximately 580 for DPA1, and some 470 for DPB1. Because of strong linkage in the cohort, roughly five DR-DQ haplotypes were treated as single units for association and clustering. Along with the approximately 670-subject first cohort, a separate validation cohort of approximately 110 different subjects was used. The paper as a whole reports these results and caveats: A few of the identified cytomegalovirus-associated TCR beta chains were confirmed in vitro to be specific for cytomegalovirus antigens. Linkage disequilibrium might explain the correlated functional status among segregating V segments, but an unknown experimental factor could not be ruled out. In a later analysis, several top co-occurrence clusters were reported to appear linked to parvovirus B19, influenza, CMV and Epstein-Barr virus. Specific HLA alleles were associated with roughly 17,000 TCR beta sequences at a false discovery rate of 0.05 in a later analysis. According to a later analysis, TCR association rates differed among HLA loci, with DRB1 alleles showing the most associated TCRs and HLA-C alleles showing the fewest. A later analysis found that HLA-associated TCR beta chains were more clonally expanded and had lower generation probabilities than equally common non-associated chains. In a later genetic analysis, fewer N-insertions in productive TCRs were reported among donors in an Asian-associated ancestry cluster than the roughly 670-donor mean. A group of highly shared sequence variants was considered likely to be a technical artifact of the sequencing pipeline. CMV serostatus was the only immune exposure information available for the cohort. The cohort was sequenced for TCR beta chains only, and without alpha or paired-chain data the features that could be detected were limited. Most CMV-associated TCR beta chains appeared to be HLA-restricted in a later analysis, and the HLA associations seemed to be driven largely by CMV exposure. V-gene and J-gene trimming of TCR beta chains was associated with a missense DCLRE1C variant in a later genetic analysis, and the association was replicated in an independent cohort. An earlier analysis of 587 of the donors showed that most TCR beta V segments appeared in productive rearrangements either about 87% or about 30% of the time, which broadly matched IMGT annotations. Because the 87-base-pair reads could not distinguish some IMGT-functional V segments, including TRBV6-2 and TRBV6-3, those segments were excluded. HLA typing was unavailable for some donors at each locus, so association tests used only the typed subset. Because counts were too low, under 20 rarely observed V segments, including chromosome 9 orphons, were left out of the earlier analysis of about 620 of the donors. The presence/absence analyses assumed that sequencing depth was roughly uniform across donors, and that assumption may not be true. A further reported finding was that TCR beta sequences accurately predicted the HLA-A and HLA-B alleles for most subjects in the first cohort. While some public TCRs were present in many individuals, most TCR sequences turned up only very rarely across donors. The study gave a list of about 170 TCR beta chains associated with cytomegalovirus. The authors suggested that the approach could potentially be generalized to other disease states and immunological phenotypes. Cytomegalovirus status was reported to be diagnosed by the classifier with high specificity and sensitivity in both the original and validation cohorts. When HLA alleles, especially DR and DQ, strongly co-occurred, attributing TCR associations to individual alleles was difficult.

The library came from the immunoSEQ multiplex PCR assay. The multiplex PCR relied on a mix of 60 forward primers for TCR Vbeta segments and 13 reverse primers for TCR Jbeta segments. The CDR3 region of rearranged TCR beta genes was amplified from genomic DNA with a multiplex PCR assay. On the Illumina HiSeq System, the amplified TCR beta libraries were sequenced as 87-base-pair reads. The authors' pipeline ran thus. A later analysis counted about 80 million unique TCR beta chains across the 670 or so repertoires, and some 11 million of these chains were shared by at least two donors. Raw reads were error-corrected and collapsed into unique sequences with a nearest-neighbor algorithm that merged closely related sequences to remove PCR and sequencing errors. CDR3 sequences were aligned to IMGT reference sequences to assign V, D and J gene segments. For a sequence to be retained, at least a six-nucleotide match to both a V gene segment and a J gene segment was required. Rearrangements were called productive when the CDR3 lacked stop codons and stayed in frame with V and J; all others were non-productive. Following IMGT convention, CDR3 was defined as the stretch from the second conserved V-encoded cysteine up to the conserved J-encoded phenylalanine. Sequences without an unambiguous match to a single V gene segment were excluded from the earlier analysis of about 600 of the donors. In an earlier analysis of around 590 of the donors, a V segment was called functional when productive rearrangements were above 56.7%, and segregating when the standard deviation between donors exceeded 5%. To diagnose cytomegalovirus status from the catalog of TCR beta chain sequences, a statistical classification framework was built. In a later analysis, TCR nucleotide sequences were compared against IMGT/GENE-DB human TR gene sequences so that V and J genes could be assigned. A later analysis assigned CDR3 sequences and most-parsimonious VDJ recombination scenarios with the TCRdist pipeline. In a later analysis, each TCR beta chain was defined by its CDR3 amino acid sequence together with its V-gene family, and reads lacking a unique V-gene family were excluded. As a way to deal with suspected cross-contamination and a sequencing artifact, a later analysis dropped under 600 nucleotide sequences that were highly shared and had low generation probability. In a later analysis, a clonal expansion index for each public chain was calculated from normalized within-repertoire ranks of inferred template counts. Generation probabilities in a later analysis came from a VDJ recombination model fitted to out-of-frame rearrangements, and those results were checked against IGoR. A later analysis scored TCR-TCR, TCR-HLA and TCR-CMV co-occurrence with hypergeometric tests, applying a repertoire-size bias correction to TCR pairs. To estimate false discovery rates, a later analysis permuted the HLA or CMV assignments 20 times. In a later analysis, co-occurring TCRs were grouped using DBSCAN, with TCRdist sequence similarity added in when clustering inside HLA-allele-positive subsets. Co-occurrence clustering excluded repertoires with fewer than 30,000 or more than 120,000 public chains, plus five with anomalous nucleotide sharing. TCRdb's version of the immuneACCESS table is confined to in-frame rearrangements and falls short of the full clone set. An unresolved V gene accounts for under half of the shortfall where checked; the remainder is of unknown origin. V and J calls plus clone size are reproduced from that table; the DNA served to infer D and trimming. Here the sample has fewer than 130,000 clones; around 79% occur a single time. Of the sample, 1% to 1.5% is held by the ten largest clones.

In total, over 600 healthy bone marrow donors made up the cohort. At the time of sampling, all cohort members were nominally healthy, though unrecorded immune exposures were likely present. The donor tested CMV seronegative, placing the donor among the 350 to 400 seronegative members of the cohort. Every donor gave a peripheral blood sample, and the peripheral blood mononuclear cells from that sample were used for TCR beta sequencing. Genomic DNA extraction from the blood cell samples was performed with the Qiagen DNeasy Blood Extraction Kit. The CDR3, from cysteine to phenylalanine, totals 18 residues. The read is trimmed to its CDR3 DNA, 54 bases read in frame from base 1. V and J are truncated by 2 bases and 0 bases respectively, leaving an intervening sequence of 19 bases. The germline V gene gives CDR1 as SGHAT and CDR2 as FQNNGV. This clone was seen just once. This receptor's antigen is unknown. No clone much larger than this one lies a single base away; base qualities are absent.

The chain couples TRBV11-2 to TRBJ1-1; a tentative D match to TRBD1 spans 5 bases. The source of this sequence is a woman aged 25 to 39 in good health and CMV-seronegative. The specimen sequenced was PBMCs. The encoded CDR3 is CASSLSPQAAGVNTEAFF. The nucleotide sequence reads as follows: TGTGCCAGCAGCTTATCCCCCCAGGCGGCGGGGGTGAACACTGAAGCTTTCTTT.